The source of this TCR beta chain is a study of CD8 T cells in ankylosing spondylitis. This clonotype has only a few counts. Its antigen is not identified. 5'-RACE, quantitative and with molecular barcodes, yielded the TCR beta libraries. One entry per CDR3 protein results from TCRdb running MiXCR on the 5' RACE reads. The table lists roughly 700,000 distinct CDR3 sequences, around 17% of them singletons. Study outcomes and limitations: Significantly higher representation of disease-linked clones was reported for matched ankylosing spondylitis synovial fluid. Blood from ankylosing spondylitis patients appeared to carry a characteristic roughly 8-variant TCR beta motif. As for the disease-linked clones, they showed a CD8+ phenotype and occurred at relatively low frequencies in peripheral blood.

CDR1 is SGHRS and CDR2 is YFSETQ in the germline V gene. V trimming: 3 bases; J trimming: 0 bases; junction bases outside the gene matches: 11. The CDR3 is made up of 17 amino acids. This sequence joins TRBV5-1 and TRBJ1-2; 7 bases match TRBD1. This TCR was recovered from a male donor with ankylosing spondylitis. Sequenced sample: blood, either unsorted or a sorted T cell fraction (not recorded which). CDR3 sequence: CASSSLPGTATNYGYTF. In nucleotides, the CDR3 is TGCGCCAGCAGCTCTCTCCCCGGGACAGCTACTAACTATGGCTACACCTTC.